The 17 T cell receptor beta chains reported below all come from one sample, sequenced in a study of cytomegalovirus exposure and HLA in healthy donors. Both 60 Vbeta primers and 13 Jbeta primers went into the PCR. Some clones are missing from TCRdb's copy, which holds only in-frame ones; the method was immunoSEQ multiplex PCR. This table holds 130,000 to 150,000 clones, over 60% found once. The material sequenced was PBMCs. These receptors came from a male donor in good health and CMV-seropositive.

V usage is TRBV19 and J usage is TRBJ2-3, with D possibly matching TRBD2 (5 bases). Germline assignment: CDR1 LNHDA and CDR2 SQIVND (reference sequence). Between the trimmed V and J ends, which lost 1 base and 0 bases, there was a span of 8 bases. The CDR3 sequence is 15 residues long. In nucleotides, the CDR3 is TGTGCCAGTAGTATAGCAAGCGGTAGCACAGATACGCAGTATTTT. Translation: CASSIASGSTDTQYF. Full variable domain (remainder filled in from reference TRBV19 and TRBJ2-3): DGGITQSPKYLFRKEGQNVTLSCEQNLNHDAMYWYRQDPGQGLRLIYYSQIVNDFQKGDIAEGYSVSREKKESFPLTVTSAQKNPTAFYLCASSIASGSTDTQYFGPGTRLTVL.

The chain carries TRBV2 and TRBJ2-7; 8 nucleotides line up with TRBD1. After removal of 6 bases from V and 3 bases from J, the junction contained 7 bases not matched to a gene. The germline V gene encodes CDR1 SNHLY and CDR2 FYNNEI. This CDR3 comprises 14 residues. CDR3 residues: CASRDGTGGYEQYF. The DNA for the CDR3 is TGTGCCAGCAGAGACGGGACAGGTGGCTACGAGCAGTACTTC.

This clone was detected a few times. The CDR3 loop is CSVARLAGAGEQFF. The CDR3 region has the DNA TGCAGCGTTGCCCGGCTAGCGGGGGCCGGGGAGCAGTTCTTC. The chain links TRBV29-1 to TRBJ2-1, with 10 bases that match TRBD2. Germline V gives CDR1 SQVTM, CDR2 ANQGSEA. Unmatched junction bases numbered 10, after V lost 4 bases and J lost 10 bases. CDR3 length: 14 residues.

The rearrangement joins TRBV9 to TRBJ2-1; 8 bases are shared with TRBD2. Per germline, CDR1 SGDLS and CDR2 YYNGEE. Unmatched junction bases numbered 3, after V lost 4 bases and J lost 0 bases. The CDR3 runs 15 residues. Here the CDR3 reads CASSSSGSSYNEQFF. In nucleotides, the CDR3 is TGTGCCAGCAGCTCCAGCGGGAGCTCCTACAATGAGCAGTTCTTC.

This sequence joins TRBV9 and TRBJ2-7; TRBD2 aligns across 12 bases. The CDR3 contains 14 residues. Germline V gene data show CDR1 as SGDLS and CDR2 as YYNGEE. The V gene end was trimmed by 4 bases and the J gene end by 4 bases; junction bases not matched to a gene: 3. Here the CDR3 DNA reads TGTGCCAGCAGCCCCGGACTAGCGGGATACGAGCAGTACTTC. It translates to CASSPGLAGYEQYF.

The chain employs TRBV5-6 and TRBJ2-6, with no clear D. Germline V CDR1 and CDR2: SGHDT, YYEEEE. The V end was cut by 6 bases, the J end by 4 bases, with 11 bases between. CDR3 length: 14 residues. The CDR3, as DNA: TGTGCCAGCACCCCAAATGTGGGGGCCAACGTCCTGACTTTC. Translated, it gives CASTPNVGANVLTF.

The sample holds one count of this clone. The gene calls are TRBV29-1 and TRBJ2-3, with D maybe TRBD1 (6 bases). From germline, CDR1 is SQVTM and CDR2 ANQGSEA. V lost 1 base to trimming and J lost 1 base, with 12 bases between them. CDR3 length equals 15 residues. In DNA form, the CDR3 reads TGCAGCGTTGAAGTGATCAGGGGTGGCACAGATACGCAGTATTTT. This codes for CSVEVIRGGTDTQYF.

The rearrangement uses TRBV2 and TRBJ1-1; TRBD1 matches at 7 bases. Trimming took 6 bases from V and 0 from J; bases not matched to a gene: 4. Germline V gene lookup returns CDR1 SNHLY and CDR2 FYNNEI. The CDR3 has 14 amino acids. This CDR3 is CASRLDRLNTEAFF. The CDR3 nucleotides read TGTGCCAGCAGACTGGACAGGCTGAACACTGAAGCTTTCTTT. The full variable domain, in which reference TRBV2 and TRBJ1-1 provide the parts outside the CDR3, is EPEVTQTPSHQVTQMGQEVILRCVPISNHLYFYWYRQILGQKVEFLVSFYNNEISEKSEIFDDQFSVERPDGSNFTLKIRSTKLEDSAMYFCASRLDRLNTEAFFGQGTRLTVV.

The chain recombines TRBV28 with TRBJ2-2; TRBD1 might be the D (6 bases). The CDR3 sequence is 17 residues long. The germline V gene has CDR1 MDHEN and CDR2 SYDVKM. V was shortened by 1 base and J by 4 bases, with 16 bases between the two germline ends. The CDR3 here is CASSLYTQGSGTGELFF. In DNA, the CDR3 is TGTGCCAGCAGTTTATATACCCAGGGGTCGGGCACCGGGGAGCTGTTTTTT.

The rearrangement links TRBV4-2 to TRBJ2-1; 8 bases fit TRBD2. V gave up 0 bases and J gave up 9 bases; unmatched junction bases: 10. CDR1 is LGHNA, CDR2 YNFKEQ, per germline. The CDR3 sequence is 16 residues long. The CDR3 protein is CASSQDPGGAEIEQFF. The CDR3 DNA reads TGTGCCAGCAGCCAAGATCCGGGGGGGGCCGAAATTGAGCAGTTCTTC.

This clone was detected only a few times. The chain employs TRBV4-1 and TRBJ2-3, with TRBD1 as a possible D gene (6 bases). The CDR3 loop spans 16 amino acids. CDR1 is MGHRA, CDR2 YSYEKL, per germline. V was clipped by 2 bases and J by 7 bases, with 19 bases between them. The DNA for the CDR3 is TGCGCCAGCAGCCAACCTGGGCGGACAGACCACTATACGCAGTATTTT. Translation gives CASSQPGRTDHYTQYF.

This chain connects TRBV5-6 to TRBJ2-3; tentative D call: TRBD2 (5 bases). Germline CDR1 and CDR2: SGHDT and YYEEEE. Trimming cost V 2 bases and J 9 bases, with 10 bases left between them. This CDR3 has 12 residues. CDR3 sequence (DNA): TGTGCCAGCAGCTTTTCACCGGGGACGCAGTATTTT. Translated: CASSFSPGTQYF.

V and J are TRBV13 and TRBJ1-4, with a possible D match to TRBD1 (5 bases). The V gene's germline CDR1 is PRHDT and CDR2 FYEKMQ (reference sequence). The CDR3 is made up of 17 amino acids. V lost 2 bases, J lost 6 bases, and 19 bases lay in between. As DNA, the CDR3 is TGTGCCAGCAGCTTATCGGCGTGGGGCCAGTCGGATGAAAAACTGTTTTTT. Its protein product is CASSLSAWGQSDEKLFF.

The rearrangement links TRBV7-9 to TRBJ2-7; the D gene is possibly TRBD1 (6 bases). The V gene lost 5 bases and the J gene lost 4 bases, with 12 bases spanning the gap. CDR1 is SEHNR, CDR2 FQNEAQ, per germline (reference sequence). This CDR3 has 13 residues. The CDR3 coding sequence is TGTGCCAGCAGCCCCGGGACATATTACGAGCAGTACTTC. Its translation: CASSPGTYYEQYF.

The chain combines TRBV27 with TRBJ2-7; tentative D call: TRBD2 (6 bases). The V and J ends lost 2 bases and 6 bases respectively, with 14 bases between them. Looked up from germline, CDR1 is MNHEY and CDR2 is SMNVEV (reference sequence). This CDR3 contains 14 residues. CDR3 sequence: CASSLGGKVVEQYF. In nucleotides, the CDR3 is TGTGCCAGCAGTTTAGGGGGGAAGGTTGTCGAGCAGTACTTC.

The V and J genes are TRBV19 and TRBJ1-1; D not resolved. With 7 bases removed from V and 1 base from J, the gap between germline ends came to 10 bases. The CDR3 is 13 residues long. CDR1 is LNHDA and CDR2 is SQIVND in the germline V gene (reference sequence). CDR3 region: CASISRENTEAFF. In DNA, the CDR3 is TGTGCCAGTATCTCGAGAGAGAACACTGAAGCTTTCTTT.

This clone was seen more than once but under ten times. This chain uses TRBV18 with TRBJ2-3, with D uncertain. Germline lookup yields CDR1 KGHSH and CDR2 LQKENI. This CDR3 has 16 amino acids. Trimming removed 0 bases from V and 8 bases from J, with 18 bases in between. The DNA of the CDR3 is TGTGCCAGCTCACCACCGTACGGAGCCGGAATTGTTACGCAGTATTTT. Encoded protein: CASSPPYGAGIVTQYF.